This T cell receptor (beta chain) was observed in a study of blood T cells in healthy people across ages. Findings and caveats of the study: Both higher diversity and more naive CD4+ cells marked long-lived donors when set against aged donors.

Through a sample-barcoded 5' primer and a J-beta primer mix, a second PCR was run for about 6 to 11 cycles. All cDNA molecules were each tagged by a template-switch adaptor with 12 random nucleotides. TCRdb re-called the 5' RACE reads with MiXCR, one entry per CDR3 protein. Seen here are roughly 1,700,000 distinct CDR3 sequences, roughly 28% observed once, and the top ten hold more than 6%. Notes on this clonotype: Its antigen is not identified.

Sequencing used blood. The TCR was taken from a woman in her twenties or thirties in good health.

The CDR3 protein is CASSPGTQVEAFF. The CDR3 DNA follows: TGTGCCAGCAGTCCAGGGACCCAGGTTGAAGCTTTCTTT. The chain is built from TRBV12-3 or TRBV12-4 and TRBJ1-1; D may be TRBD1 (5 bases). The CDR3 has 13 residues. V lost 5 bases to trimming and J lost 7 bases, with 14 bases between them.